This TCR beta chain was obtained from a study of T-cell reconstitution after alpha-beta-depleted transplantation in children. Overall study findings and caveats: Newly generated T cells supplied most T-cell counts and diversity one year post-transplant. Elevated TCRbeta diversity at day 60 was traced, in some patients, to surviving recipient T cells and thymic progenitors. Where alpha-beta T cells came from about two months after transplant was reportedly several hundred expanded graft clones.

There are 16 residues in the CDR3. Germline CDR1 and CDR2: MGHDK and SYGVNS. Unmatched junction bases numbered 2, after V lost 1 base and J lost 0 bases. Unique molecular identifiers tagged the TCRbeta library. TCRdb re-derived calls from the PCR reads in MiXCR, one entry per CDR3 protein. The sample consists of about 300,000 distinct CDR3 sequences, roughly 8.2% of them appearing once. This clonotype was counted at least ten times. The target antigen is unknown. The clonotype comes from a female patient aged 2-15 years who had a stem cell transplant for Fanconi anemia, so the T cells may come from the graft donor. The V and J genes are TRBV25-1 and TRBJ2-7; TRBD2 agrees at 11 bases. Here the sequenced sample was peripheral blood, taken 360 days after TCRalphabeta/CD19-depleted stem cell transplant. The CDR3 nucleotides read TGTGCCAGCAGTGAATCTAGCGGGGGGACCTCCTACGAGCAGTACTTC. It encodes CASSESSGGTSYEQYF.